This paragraph covers one TCR beta chain sequence. Its antigen is unknown. This record belongs to a study of CD8+CD57+ T cells in acquired aplastic anemia. The wider study: 3.2 ug was the average amount of DNA from sorted CD4+ and CD8+ cells. The average read count for CD4+ cells in healthy donors was about 9.9 million.

Genomic DNA templated the TCR beta VDJ and CDR3 profiling. TCRdb reanalysed the reads using MiXCR and keeps one entry per CDR3 protein. This sample has around 64,000 distinct CDR3 sequences, with over 45% found just once. The CDR3 length is 13 residues. Germline loops: CDR1 WSHSY, CDR2 SAAADI. Trimming took 7 bases from V and 4 from J; bases not matched to a gene: 7. Study-wide results and caveats: Between the patient and control groups, CD8+ Simpson's diversity did not differ significantly.

The source of this sequence is a human donor in good health, serving as a control. The rearrangement links TRBV10-2 to TRBJ2-7; 7 bases align to TRBD1. The source material was sorted CD4+, CD8+, or CD8+CD57+ T cells (not recorded which) from PBMCs. CDR3 sequence (DNA): TGCGCCAGCATCCGGGCAGGGGGTTACGAGCAGTACTTC. Residues: CASIRAGGYEQYF.